Included here is one TCR beta chain sequence, with context. Its antigen remains unknown. Trimming stripped 3 bases from V and 6 bases from J, with 18 bases between. This CDR3 has 16 residues. Germline V CDR1 and CDR2: SGHTA, FQGTGA. This record belongs to a study of T cell responses to AZD1222 COVID-19 vaccine. General study results and limits: Spike-wide vaccine-associated CD4 TCRs dominated at 160-218 and 743-854. Only six people who got AZD1222 tested seropositive at baseline. Spike-specific TCR depth and breadth grew after two AZD1222 doses.

Profiled with immunoSEQ multiplex PCR; TCRdb holds only in-frame clones, not every one. The data contain more than 80,000 clones, 80% to 90% of them singletons. The origin of this receptor is an adult who received the AZD1222 COVID-19 vaccine. J is TRBJ2-1 and V is TRBV7-3; D could derive from TRBD1 or TRBD2 (5 bases each). This specimen was peripheral blood, taken 28 days after the second AZD1222 dose. The CDR3: CASSLRAFGGTNEQFF. The CDR3 nucleotides read TGTGCCAGCAGCTTGAGGGCCTTTGGGGGAACCAATGAGCAGTTCTTC.